This entry lists 30 T cell receptor beta chains sequenced from one sample in a study of blood T cell repertoires in COVID-19. Sequencing was performed with immunoSEQ multiplex PCR; in TCRdb, only in-frame clones are kept and a portion is missing. The table has about 180,000 clones, roughly 80% seen once. Sequencing was performed on peripheral blood. Source of these receptors: a woman in her seventies with COVID-19, enrolled during active disease.

Comments on this clone: Other DNA sequences in the sample encode the same CDR3. This rearrangement joins TRBV11-3 to TRBJ2-3; no reliable D call. Between the trimmed V and J ends, which lost 1 base and 0 bases, there was a span of 5 bases. Germline CDR1 is SGHNT and CDR2 is YENEEA. The CDR3 covers 14 residues. CDR3 sequence reads: CASSLGGSTDTQYF. CDR3 in DNA: TGTGCCAGCAGCTTAGGAGGCAGCACAGATACGCAGTATTTT.

This chain links TRBV5-1 with TRBJ2-1; tentatively, D is TRBD2 (6 bases). From germline, CDR1 is SGHRS and CDR2 YFSETQ. Trimming took off 3 bases at V and 0 bases at J, with 10 bases between the two ends. This CDR3 is built from 15 residues. The CDR3: CASSSGLVSYNEQFF. The CDR3 DNA sequence: TGCGCCAGCAGCTCGGGACTTGTCTCCTACAATGAGCAGTTCTTC.

This chain links TRBV7-2 with TRBJ2-3; 8 positions match TRBD2. From germline, CDR1 is SGHTA and CDR2 FQGNSA. V shed 5 bases, J shed 3 bases, and the junction held 13 bases outside the gene matches. The CDR3 extends over 17 amino acids. CDR3 sequence reads: CASSLSRRSGSTDTQYF. DNA of the CDR3: TGTGCCAGCAGCCTGAGCCGGCGAAGCGGGAGTACAGATACGCAGTATTTT.

The chain is built from TRBV20-1 and TRBJ2-3; 12 bases are a match to TRBD2. Looked up from germline, CDR1 is DFQATT and CDR2 is SNEGSKA (reference sequence). The CDR3 loop spans 17 amino acids. The J segment lost 1 base and the V segment lost 3 bases, leaving 8 bases of the junction unmatched. CDR3 amino acids: CSASMGRLAGGTDTQYF. In nucleotides, the CDR3 is TGCAGTGCTAGTATGGGAAGACTAGCGGGAGGCACAGATACGCAGTATTTT.

This clone was observed a handful of times. The chain recombines TRBV24-1 with TRBJ2-3; the D gene is possibly TRBD1 (6 bases). The CDR3 length is 15 residues. Trimming removed 0 bases from V and 6 bases from J, with 12 bases in between. Germline-derived CDR1 and CDR2 are KGHDR and SFDVKD. The CDR3 DNA reads as TGTGCCACCAGTGATTTGACAGGGAGAAAGGATACGCAGTATTTT. Translated: CATSDLTGRKDTQYF.

The rearrangement uses TRBV6-5 and TRBJ2-7; D gene uncertain. This CDR3 has 14 amino acids. The V gene's germline CDR1 is MNHEY and CDR2 SVGAGI. V lost 0 bases and J 4 bases, leaving 10 bases between the germline ends. The chain's CDR3 is CASSYSRFGYEQYF. The CDR3 DNA follows: TGTGCCAGCAGTTACTCGAGGTTCGGATACGAGCAGTACTTC.

The rearrangement uses TRBV6-5 and TRBJ1-2, with TRBD1 matching over 7 bases. The CDR3 totals 15 residues. CDR1 and CDR2 (germline): MNHEY, SVGAGI. V lost 6 bases, J lost 2 bases, and 9 bases stayed unmatched. The CDR3 DNA is TGTGCCAGCAGACAAACAGGGGATCACAACTATGGCTACACCTTC. Translated: CASRQTGDHNYGYTF.

The chain recombines TRBV27 with TRBJ2-1; tentative D call: TRBD2 (5 bases). The germline gives CDR1 MNHEY, CDR2 SMNVEV (reference sequence). There are 15 residues in the CDR3. The V and J ends lost 0 bases and 4 bases respectively, with 10 bases between them. The CDR3 bases are TGTGCCAGCAGTTTATCGAGCGGAGTTTACAATGAGCAGTTCTTC. Translation gives CASSLSSGVYNEQFF.

J is TRBJ2-1 and V is TRBV13; 8 positions agree with TRBD2. Trimming at V came to 2 bases and at J to 6 bases, leaving 6 bases not matched to a gene. The CDR3 sequence is 15 residues long. The germline V gene has CDR1 PRHDT and CDR2 FYEKMQ (reference sequence). CDR3 bases: TGTGCCAGCAGCTTAAGCGGGAGTTGGTTCAATGAGCAGTTCTTC. This sequence encodes CASSLSGSWFNEQFF.

This chain links TRBV18 with TRBJ1-4; D possibly corresponds to TRBD1 (5 bases). Trimming pared 2 bases from V and 3 bases from J, leaving 7 bases between. Germline CDR1 reads KGHSH; CDR2 reads LQKENI. This CDR3 is 14 amino acids long. CDR3 amino acids: CASSPGTANEKLFF. Here the CDR3 DNA reads TGTGCCAGCTCACCAGGGACTGCTAATGAAAAACTGTTTTTT.

J is TRBJ2-2 and V is TRBV28, with 8 bases matching TRBD1. CDR1 is MDHEN and CDR2 is SYDVKM in the germline V gene. This CDR3 region has 15 residues. Trimming removed 6 bases from V and 4 bases from J; junction bases left unmatched: 7. The CDR3 region is CASRGQGRVTGELFF. CDR3 sequence (DNA): TGTGCCAGCAGAGGACAGGGCAGGGTCACCGGGGAGCTGTTTTTT.

CDR3 in amino acids: CACDQGAGNTIYF. CDR3 nucleotide sequence: TGTGCCTGCGACCAGGGGGCTGGAAACACCATATATTTT. The J gene is TRBJ1-3, the V gene TRBV30, with TRBD1 identical over 7 bases. Germline CDR1 reads GTSNPN; CDR2 reads SVGIG (reference sequence). The V and J ends lost 6 bases and 2 bases, in that order; junction bases with no gene match: 4. The CDR3 consists of 13 residues.

V gene TRBV11-3 combines with J gene TRBJ2-2, with a weak D call TRBD2 (6 bases). Trimming shortened V by 4 bases and J by 3 bases, and 12 bases separated the two germline ends. The CDR3 extends over 15 amino acids. Germline V gene data show CDR1 as SGHNT and CDR2 as YENEEA. The CDR3 region is CASSSRERDTGELFF. The CDR3 DNA sequence: TGTGCCAGCAGCTCACGCGAGCGGGACACCGGGGAGCTGTTTTTT.

This clone was counted between two and nine times. The chain uses TRBV27 and TRBJ1-5; D gene uncertain. The CDR3 length is 13 residues. Germline loops: CDR1 MNHEY, CDR2 SMNVEV (reference sequence). V dropped 6 bases and J dropped 7 bases, with 13 bases sitting between them. CDR3 loop: CASSQNRWQPQHF. DNA of the CDR3: TGTGCCAGCAGCCAAAATCGGTGGCAGCCCCAGCATTTT.

The chain combines TRBV2 with TRBJ2-2, with TRBD2 matching 10 bases. Germline V lookup: CDR1 SNHLY, CDR2 FYNNEI. J gave up 5 bases and V 5 bases, and 5 bases lay outside the gene matches. The CDR3 has 15 amino acids. The CDR3 spells CASSRSSGSTGELFF. CDR3 DNA: TGTGCCAGCAGTCGATCTAGCGGGAGTACCGGGGAGCTGTTTTTT.

The chain combines TRBV28 with TRBJ2-3; D gene uncertain. The germline V gene has CDR1 MDHEN and CDR2 SYDVKM. The CDR3 has 13 residues. V was clipped by 6 bases and J by 3 bases, with 10 bases between them. The CDR3 sequence: CASSPPPTDTQYF. CDR3 nucleotides: TGTGCCAGCAGCCCCCCTCCTACAGATACGCAGTATTTT.

The gene calls are TRBV18 and TRBJ1-3, with TRBD1 as a possible D gene (5 bases). V was shortened by 4 bases and J by 0 bases, with 22 bases between the two germline ends. This CDR3 contains 19 residues. Germline V gene data show CDR1 as KGHSH and CDR2 as LQKENI. The chain's CDR3 is CASSRRGLGVKASGNTIYF. CDR3 in DNA: TGTGCCAGCTCACGCCGGGGGTTAGGTGTTAAGGCCTCTGGAAACACCATATATTTT.

V and J are TRBV28 and TRBJ1-5; D gene uncertain. This CDR3 spans 14 amino acids. Germline CDR1 is MDHEN and CDR2 is SYDVKM. The V end lost 4 bases, the J end lost 3 bases, and 10 bases lay between the germline ends. The CDR3 nucleotides are TGTGCCAGCAGTTCTACGCCACCCAATCAGCCCCAGCATTTT. This translates into CASSSTPPNQPQHF.

V is TRBV3-1 (or the pseudogene TRBV3-2) and J is TRBJ2-3, with D perhaps TRBD2 (6 bases). The V end lost 10 bases, the J end lost 9 bases, and 17 bases lay between the germline ends. Germline loops: CDR1 LGHDT, CDR2 YNNKEL (reference sequence). The CDR3 consists of 12 residues. The CDR3, as DNA: TGTGCCACCCGTGGGACTGGGGAGACGCAGTATTTT. Amino acids: CATRGTGETQYF.

The chain carries TRBV10-3 and TRBJ1-4; 7 bases are a match to TRBD1. Germline CDR1 reads ENHRY; CDR2 reads SYGVKD. CDR3 length: 13 residues. Germline trimming cut 3 bases from V and 8 bases from J; bases unmatched to any gene: 3. DNA of the CDR3: TGTGCCATCAGTGATTTGGGACAGGAAAAACTGTTTTTT. It specifies CAISDLGQEKLFF.

V is TRBV9 and J is TRBJ2-7; D is perhaps TRBD2 (5 bases). CDR3 length equals 15 residues. Per the germline V gene, CDR1 is SGDLS and CDR2 is YYNGEE. Trimming took 0 bases from V and 6 from J, leaving 16 bases between them. The CDR3 reads CASSVALSTTAEQYF. Here the CDR3 DNA reads TGTGCCAGCAGCGTAGCCCTCTCGACTACAGCCGAGCAGTACTTC.

This clone was counted only a few times. The V and J genes are TRBV2 and TRBJ2-7, with a possible D match to TRBD2 (6 bases). Germline CDR1 reads SNHLY; CDR2 reads FYNNEI. The CDR3 is 13 amino acids. Between the trimmed V and J ends, which lost 4 bases and 3 bases, there was a span of 10 bases. CDR3 sequence: CASSAISGYEQYF. The CDR3 region has the DNA TGTGCCAGCAGTGCCATTAGCGGCTACGAGCAGTACTTC.

J is TRBJ2-7 and V is TRBV6-5, with D possibly matching TRBD2 (6 bases). Trimming pared 4 bases from V and 4 bases from J, leaving 20 bases between. This CDR3 contains 16 residues. In germline, CDR1 is MNHEY, CDR2 SVGAGI. The CDR3 coding sequence is TGTGCCAGCAGTTTCACGGCGGGACCACTATCATACGAGCAGTACTTC. It specifies CASSFTAGPLSYEQYF.

The chain combines TRBV2 with TRBJ2-6; no clear D. The CDR3 is made up of 14 amino acids. The V gene's germline CDR1 is SNHLY and CDR2 FYNNEI. Between the trimmed V and J ends, which lost 3 bases and 3 bases, there was a span of 6 bases. CDR3: CASSETRGANVLTF. The CDR3 DNA reads TGTGCCAGCAGTGAGACTCGTGGGGCCAACGTCCTGACTTTC.

This clone has just a few counts. The rearrangement uses TRBV6-5 and TRBJ1-5; TRBD1 agrees at 8 bases. The CDR3 has 15 amino acids. Germline CDR1 and CDR2: MNHEY and SVGAGI. V lost 6 bases, J lost 6 bases, and 10 bases stayed unmatched. The CDR3 loop is CASRPTGGDGQPQHF. CDR3 coding DNA: TGTGCCAGCAGACCAACAGGGGGGGATGGTCAGCCCCAGCATTTT.

The DNA for the CDR3 is TGCGCCAGCAGCTTGGCAGGGGGTAGAAACAATGAGCAGTTCTTC. Amino acid sequence: CASSLAGGRNNEQFF. The V and J genes are TRBV5-1 and TRBJ2-1; TRBD1 agrees at 7 bases. Germline assignment: CDR1 SGHRS and CDR2 YFSETQ. This CDR3 has 15 amino acids. The J segment lost 5 bases and the V segment lost 0 bases, leaving 5 bases of the junction unmatched.

CDR3 amino acids: CASGGGLQFF. The CDR3 DNA reads TGTGCCAGTGGCGGGGGGTTGCAGTTCTTC. The J gene is TRBJ2-1, the V gene TRBV25-1, with 8 bases lining up with TRBD2. The CDR3 runs 10 residues. Germline V gene data show CDR1 as MGHDK and CDR2 as SYGVNS. The junction had 4 bases not matched to a gene; V was cut back by 9 bases and J by 12 bases.

This clone has a single count. The chain uses TRBV14 and TRBJ1-5; 9 nucleotides match TRBD1. This CDR3 contains 13 residues. The germline V gene encodes CDR1 SGHDN and CDR2 FVKESK. Trimming at V came to 1 base and at J to 11 bases, leaving 3 bases not matched to a gene. CDR3 in amino acids: CASSQAGQGSQHF. CDR3 nucleotides: TGTGCCAGCAGCCAAGCCGGACAGGGGTCCCAGCATTTT.

This clone was observed a single time. The chain links TRBV5-5 to TRBJ2-5, with TRBD1 identical over 10 bases. The CDR3 sequence is 14 residues long. Germline CDR1 and CDR2: SGHKS and YYEKEE (reference sequence). With V trimmed by 3 bases and J by 3 bases, 2 bases remained unmatched. The CDR3 region is CASSWDRGKETQYF. CDR3 coding DNA: TGTGCCAGCAGCTGGGACAGGGGTAAAGAGACCCAGTACTTC.

About this clone: The sample contains more than one DNA sequence encoding this CDR3. The chain joins TRBV3-1 (or the pseudogene TRBV3-2) to TRBJ2-7, with D possibly matching TRBD2 (5 bases). The CDR3 length is 13 residues. V was trimmed by 4 bases and J by 3 bases, leaving 10 bases between them. Per germline, CDR1 LGHDT and CDR2 YNNKEL (reference sequence). CDR3 DNA sequence: TGTGCCAGCAGCCGCGGGTCGAGCTACGAGCAGTACTTC. This gives the protein CASSRGSSYEQYF.